This is a list of T cell receptor beta chains from one sample in a study of metastatic and nonmetastatic thyroid tumors. TCRdb reprocessed the PCR reads using MiXCR. The data show 30,000 or so clones, with roughly 25% seen just once and around 9.6% held by the top ten. The specimen sequenced was blood. These receptors all stem from a female donor with papillary thyroid cancer or a benign thyroid nodule (not recorded which). Some clones in this sample may be carry-over from other donors' samples. CDR3s include the opening cysteine and the closing phenylalanine or tryptophan. D genes are given only for firm matches. Not every row has a clone size; where given, it reads once, few, many or a size class.

>-|-|TRBJ2-7|TRBV11-2
CASSFFSAPFYEQYF
TGTGCCAGCAGCTTTTTTTCCGCCCCGTTTTACGAGCAGTACTTC
>many|TRBD1|TRBJ2-5|TRBV2
CASQLQGALETQYF
TGTGCCAGCCAGCTACAGGGGGCGTTGGAGACCCAGTACTTC
>-|-|TRBJ2-7|TRBV29-1
CSVEDTLGSTDEQYF
TGCAGCGTTGAAGATACGCTCGGTTCTACAGACGAGCAGTACTTC
>medium-sized|-|TRBJ2-7|TRBV6-2/TRBV6-3
CASSYAYEQYF
TGTGCCAGCAGTTACGCGTACGAGCAGTACTTC
>many|-|TRBJ2-3|TRBV12-3/TRBV12-4
CASTESRVKGPTDTQYF
TGTGCCAGCACCGAGAGCAGGGTTAAAGGGCCCACAGATACGCAGTATTTT
>few|TRBD1|TRBJ1-2|TRBV19
CASSIGTGVNYGYTF
TGTGCCAGTAGTATTGGGACAGGAGTTAACTATGGCTACACCTTC
>-|-|TRBJ1-1|TRBV2
CASRREGSNTEAFF
TGTGCCAGCAGAAGAGAGGGAAGTAACACTGAAGCTTTCTTT
>-|-|TRBJ2-7|TRBV12-3/TRBV12-4
CASSLTVSAEEYF
TGTGCCAGCAGCCTGACGGTGTCGGCAGAGGAGTACTTC
>-|-|TRBJ2-3|TRBV18
CASSPYSTDTQYF
TGTGCCAGCTCACCCTATTCCACAGATACGCAGTATTTT
>few|TRBD1|TRBJ1-5|TRBV6-1
CASSGDSCQPQHF
TGTGCCAGCAGTGGGGACAGTTGTCAGCCCCAGCATTTT
>-|-|TRBJ2-7|TRBV19
CASSKGTGQGDVQYF
TGTGCAAGTAGTAAAGGGACGGGGCAGGGCGACGTGCAGTACTTC
>medium-sized|-|TRBJ2-7|TRBV28
CASSSRQGGREQYF
TGTGCCAGCAGTTCCAGACAGGGAGGACGCGAGCAGTACTTC
>many|TRBD1|TRBJ2-3|TRBV5-6
CASGGTGDADTQYF
TGTGCCAGCGGTGGGACAGGTGATGCAGATACGCAGTATTTT
>-|-|TRBJ2-7|TRBV2
CASRSAGGGYEQYF
TGTGCCAGCAGGTCGGCGGGTGGAGGGTACGAGCAGTACTTC
>many|TRBD1|TRBJ1-1|TRBV18
CASSPSRDRGTEAFF
TGTGCCAGCTCACCTTCCCGGGACAGGGGGACTGAAGCTTTCTTT
>many|TRBD2|TRBJ2-7|TRBV9
CASSPTSGSIYEQYF
TGTGCCAGCAGCCCGACTAGCGGGAGTATCTACGAGCAGTACTTC
>-|-|TRBJ2-7|TRBV11-3
CACSLAPRRELYF
TGTGCCTGCAGCTTAGCTCCCAGACGCGAGCTGTACTTC
>-|-|TRBJ1-5|TRBV3-1
CASSHGTEQEPQHF
TGTGCCAGCAGCCATGGCACGGAACAGGAGCCCCAGCATTTT
>many|-|TRBJ2-3|TRBV4-3
CASSQGNGPSGDTQYF
TGCGCCAGCAGCCAAGGAAACGGGCCCTCGGGTGATACGCAGTATTTT
>few|-|TRBJ2-1|TRBV28
CASSTTELNEQFF
TGTGCCAGCTCTACGACTGAATTAAATGAGCAGTTCTTC
>-|-|TRBJ1-2|TRBV5-5
CASSLQGNYGYTF
TGTGCCAGCAGCTTGCAGGGGAACTATGGCTACACCTTC
>many|TRBD2|TRBJ2-7|TRBV19
CASRRREGPNEQYF
TGTGCCAGTAGGAGGCGGGAGGGCCCTAACGAGCAGTACTTC
>many|-|TRBJ1-5|TRBV7-6
CASSLGSGEVLQPQHF
TGTGCCAGCAGCTTAGGTTCAGGGGAGGTTCTACAGCCCCAGCATTTT
>many|TRBD1|TRBJ1-1|TRBV5-6
CASSLSGGTEAFF
TGTGCCAGCAGCTTATCAGGGGGCACTGAAGCTTTCTTT
>few|-|TRBJ2-3|TRBV28
CASSRTTDTRYF
TGTGCCAGCAGTAGGACAACAGATACGCGGTATTTT
>medium-sized|TRBD1|TRBJ1-6|TRBV6-1
CASSEGTVYSPLHF
TGTGCCAGCAGTGAGGGGACAGTTTATTCACCCCTCCACTTT
>-|-|TRBJ2-5|TRBV15
CATSRDKGETQYF
TGTGCCACCAGCAGAGATAAGGGAGAGACCCAGTACTTC
>many|TRBD1|TRBJ1-2|TRBV15
CATSRGTGDGYTF
TGTGCCACCAGCAGAGGGACAGGGGATGGCTACACCTTC
>many|-|TRBJ2-1|TRBV7-2
CASSLGHGNEQFF
TGTGCCAGCAGCTTAGGTCACGGCAATGAGCAGTTCTTC
>-|-|TRBJ2-1|TRBV5-4
CASSDIEVTSSYNEQFF
TGTGCCAGCAGCGACATTGAGGTTACCAGCTCCTACAATGAGCAGTTCTTC
>medium-sized|-|TRBJ2-3|TRBV9
CASSVEHSTDTQYF
TGTGCCAGCAGCGTAGAACACTCCACAGATACGCAGTATTTT
>-|TRBD2|TRBJ2-1|TRBV6-1
CASRKREGLDEQFF
TGTGCCAGCAGGAAGCGGGAGGGCCTGGATGAGCAGTTCTTC
>few|TRBD1|TRBJ1-2|TRBV10-3
CAISESNTGARDGYTF
TGTGCCATCAGTGAGTCGAATACAGGGGCGCGTGATGGCTACACCTTC
>-|-|TRBJ2-1|TRBV11-3
CASSPRQTNEQFF
TGTGCCAGCAGCCCAAGACAGACCAATGAGCAGTTCTTC
>once|-|TRBJ1-2|TRBV7-8
CASSLVPGRSYTF
TGTGCCAGCAGCTTAGTCCCCGGGAGGAGCTACACCTTC
>many|-|TRBJ1-2|TRBV28
CASSSIRGGNGYTF
TGTGCCAGCAGTTCCATCAGGGGAGGTAATGGCTACACCTTC
>many|-|TRBJ2-1|TRBV18
CASSPRQGTNEQFF
TGTGCCAGCTCACCACGGCAGGGAACTAATGAGCAGTTCTTC
>medium-sized|-|TRBJ1-2|TRBV6-2/TRBV6-3
CASSYGDYGYTF
TGTGCCAGCAGTTACGGGGACTATGGCTACACCTTC
>-|TRBD2|TRBJ2-7|TRBV20-1
CSARTSGNSYEQYF
TGCAGTGCTCGGACTAGCGGGAACTCCTACGAGCAGTACTTC
>-|-|TRBJ2-2|TRBV20-1
CSARDTVTGELFF
TGCAGTGCTAGAGATACGGTCACCGGGGAGCTGTTTTTT
>few|TRBD2|TRBJ2-2|TRBV9
CASSVGLAGFTNTGELFF
TGTGCCAGCAGCGTAGGGCTAGCGGGTTTCACGAACACCGGGGAGCTGTTTTTT
>many|-|TRBJ2-2|TRBV3-1
CASSQYTGELFF
TGTGCCAGCAGCCAATATACCGGGGAGCTGTTTTTT
>many|TRBD1|TRBJ1-1|TRBV5-6
CASSLRGHNTEAFF
TGTGCCAGCAGCTTGAGGGGGCATAACACTGAAGCTTTCTTT
>medium-sized|TRBD1|TRBJ2-7|TRBV6-1
CASKGTGYYEQYF
TGTGCCAGCAAGGGGACAGGATACTACGAGCAGTACTTC
>many|-|TRBJ1-6|TRBV18
CASSNGGADSPLHF
TGTGCCAGCTCAAACGGAGGGGCAGATTCACCCCTCCACTTT
>medium-sized|-|TRBJ2-3|TRBV28
CASSFVRSARSTDTQYF
TGTGCCAGCAGTTTTGTTAGATCGGCGAGAAGCACAGATACGCAGTATTTT
>many|-|TRBJ2-3|TRBV28
CASSFITAPPHTDTQYF
TGTGCCAGCAGTTTTATCACGGCCCCACCCCACACAGATACGCAGTATTTT
>many|-|TRBJ2-2|TRBV6-4
CASSTGTPNTGELFF
TGTGCCAGCAGTACCGGGACCCCGAACACCGGGGAGCTGTTTTTT
>many|TRBD1|TRBJ2-3|TRBV12-3/TRBV12-4
CATTTGVDTQYF
TGTGCCACTACGACAGGGGTAGATACGCAGTATTTT
>many|TRBD1|TRBJ2-5|TRBV18
CASSPLPRTGGQETQYF
TGTGCCAGCTCTCCCTTGCCACGAACAGGGGGCCAGGAGACCCAGTACTTC
>many|-|TRBJ2-2|TRBV6-4
CASSVENTGELFF
TGTGCCAGCAGTGTTGAGAACACCGGGGAGCTGTTTTTT
>many|-|TRBJ2-7|TRBV9
CASSVEEVLGHEQYF
TGTGCCAGCAGCGTAGAAGAGGTGTTGGGACACGAGCAGTACTTC
>many|-|TRBJ1-5|TRBV19
CASIRAASGNQPQHF
TGTGCCAGTATCAGGGCCGCCTCCGGGAATCAGCCCCAGCATTTT
>many|-|TRBJ1-5|TRBV12-3/TRBV12-4
CASSSSTGRLNQPQHF
TGTGCCAGCAGCAGCTCCACAGGGCGACTTAATCAGCCCCAGCATTTT
>many|-|TRBJ2-3|TRBV28
CAITLGGGADTQYF
TGTGCCATCACCCTCGGAGGGGGCGCAGATACGCAGTATTTT
>many|-|TRBJ1-1|TRBV24-1
CATSAAGRAFF
TGTGCCACCAGTGCGGCAGGGAGAGCTTTCTTT
>many|TRBD2|TRBJ2-3|TRBV6-4
CASSALSGRGTDTQYF
TGTGCCAGCAGTGCCCTCAGCGGGAGAGGCACAGATACGCAGTATTTT
>many|TRBD2|TRBJ2-5|TRBV11-3
CASSRTSGQETQYF
TGTGCCAGCAGCCGCACTAGCGGCCAAGAGACCCAGTACTTC
>many|-|TRBJ2-4|TRBV4-1
CASSQVGGLGNIQYF
TGCGCCAGCAGCCAAGTCGGAGGGTTGGGGAACATTCAGTACTTC
>many|-|TRBJ1-1|TRBV19
CASSVHTEAFF
TGTGCCAGTAGTGTGCACACTGAAGCTTTCTTT